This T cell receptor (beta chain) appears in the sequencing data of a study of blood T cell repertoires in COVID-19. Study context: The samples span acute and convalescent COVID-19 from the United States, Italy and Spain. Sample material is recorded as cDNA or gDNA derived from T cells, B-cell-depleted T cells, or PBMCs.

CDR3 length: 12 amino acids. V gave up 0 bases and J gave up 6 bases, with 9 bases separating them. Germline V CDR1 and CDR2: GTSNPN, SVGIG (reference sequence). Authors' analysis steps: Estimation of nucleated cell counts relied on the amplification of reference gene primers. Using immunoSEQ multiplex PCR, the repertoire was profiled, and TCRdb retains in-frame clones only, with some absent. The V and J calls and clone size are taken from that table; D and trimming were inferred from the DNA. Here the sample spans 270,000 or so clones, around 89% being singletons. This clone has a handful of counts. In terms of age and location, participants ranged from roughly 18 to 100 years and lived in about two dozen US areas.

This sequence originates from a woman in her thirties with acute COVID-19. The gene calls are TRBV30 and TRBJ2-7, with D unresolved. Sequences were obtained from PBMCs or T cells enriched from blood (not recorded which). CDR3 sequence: CAWSVRSGEQYF. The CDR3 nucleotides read TGTGCCTGGAGTGTCCGCTCAGGCGAGCAGTACTTC.